This passage covers 9 T cell receptor beta chains from one sample sequenced in a study of blood T cell repertoires in COVID-19. Repertoires were generated with immunoSEQ multiplex PCR, while TCRdb's copy carries only in-frame clones and drops some. This sample carries under 200,000 clones, approximately 90% of them seen once, and the ten largest clones take 3.7%. Sequenced material: peripheral blood. These receptors all come from a man younger than 30 with active or convalescent COVID-19.

The CDR3 nucleotides are TGTGCCAGCAGCAAACCTACAGGGTTCAATCAGCCCCAGCATTTT. Its translation: CASSKPTGFNQPQHF. The gene calls are TRBV28 and TRBJ1-5; maybe TRBD1 (6 bases). CDR3 length equals 15 residues. CDR1 and CDR2 (germline): MDHEN, SYDVKM. Trimming stripped 6 bases from V and 3 bases from J, with 15 bases between.

The chain has TRBV27 and TRBJ2-7, with D possibly matching TRBD1 (5 bases). CDR1 is MNHEY and CDR2 is SMNVEV in the germline V gene (reference sequence). The CDR3 has 15 amino acids. V lost 3 bases and J lost 7, with 19 bases in between. In DNA, the CDR3 is TGTGCCAGCAGTTTCCTAGACAGAACCTACGAAGAGCAGTACTTC. Translation: CASSFLDRTYEEQYF.

This clone was counted a single time. The chain carries TRBV27 and TRBJ2-7; 7 bases line up with TRBD1. This CDR3 has 15 residues. The germline gives CDR1 MNHEY, CDR2 SMNVEV (reference sequence). J lost 1 base, V lost 5 bases, and 8 bases had no gene match. The DNA for the CDR3 is TGTGCCAGCAGTATAACTGACAGGGCATCCTACGAGCAGTACGTC. Translated: CASSITDRASYEQYV.

The rearrangement uses TRBV2 and TRBJ1-2, with 9 bases matching TRBD1. The CDR3 loop spans 14 amino acids. The germline V gene encodes CDR1 SNHLY and CDR2 FYNNEI. The trim removed 5 bases at V and 6 bases at J, leaving 7 bases unmatched. This CDR3 is CASSSGTGYDGYTF. CDR3 nucleotide sequence: TGTGCCAGCAGTTCCGGGACAGGGTATGATGGCTACACCTTC. Variable domain in full (rest from reference TRBV2 and TRBJ1-2): EPEVTQTPSHQVTQMGQEVILRCVPISNHLYFYWYRQILGQKVEFLVSFYNNEISEKSEIFDDQFSVERPDGSNFTLKIRSTKLEDSAMYFCASSSGTGYDGYTFGSGTRLTVV.

The V call is TRBV28, the J call TRBJ1-2; tentative D call: TRBD1 (6 bases). Germline V gene data show CDR1 as MDHEN and CDR2 as SYDVKM. V lost 5 bases and J 3 bases, leaving 10 bases between the germline ends. This CDR3 contains 13 residues. The CDR3 region has the DNA TGTGCCAGCAGTATAGGGGGAGACTATGGCTACACCTTC. Its protein is CASSIGGDYGYTF.

The chain links TRBV2 to TRBJ2-7, with 11 bases lining up with TRBD1. CDR1 and CDR2 from the germline V gene are SNHLY and FYNNEI. The CDR3 contains 13 residues. The ends lost 8 bases at V and 5 bases at J; junction bases unmatched: 5. CDR3 in amino acids: CASGGQGVDEQYV. CDR3 DNA sequence: TGTGCCAGCGGGGGACAGGGGGTAGACGAGCAGTACGTC.

CDR3 amino acids: CASLKRFSSGANVLTF. The CDR3 DNA reads as TGTGCCAGTTTAAAACGTTTCAGCTCTGGGGCCAACGTCCTGACTTTC. The V and J genes are TRBV19 and TRBJ2-6; D is unresolved. The CDR3 covers 16 residues. Germline V gives CDR1 LNHDA, CDR2 SQIVND (reference sequence). Trimming removed 8 bases from V and 0 bases from J, with 14 bases in between.

The rearrangement joins TRBV5-1 to TRBJ2-5; D is perhaps TRBD2 (5 bases). The germline gives CDR1 SGHRS, CDR2 YFSETQ. V shed 7 bases and J shed 1 base, with 14 bases lying between them. This CDR3 spans 14 amino acids. This chain's CDR3 is CASQVAPTQETQYF. Here the CDR3 DNA reads TGCGCCAGCCAGGTAGCGCCAACCCAAGAGACCCAGTACTTC.

This clone was seen once. The gene calls are TRBV19 and TRBJ2-7; 9 positions match TRBD1. V trimming: 1 base; J trimming: 0 bases; junction bases outside the gene matches: 7. CDR3 length: 17 residues. Looked up from germline, CDR1 is LNHDA and CDR2 is SQIVND (reference sequence). This CDR3 is CASSIAGPGQGSYEQYF. The CDR3 coding sequence is TGTGCCAGTAGTATAGCCGGGCCGGGACAGGGCTCCTACGAGCAGTACTTC.